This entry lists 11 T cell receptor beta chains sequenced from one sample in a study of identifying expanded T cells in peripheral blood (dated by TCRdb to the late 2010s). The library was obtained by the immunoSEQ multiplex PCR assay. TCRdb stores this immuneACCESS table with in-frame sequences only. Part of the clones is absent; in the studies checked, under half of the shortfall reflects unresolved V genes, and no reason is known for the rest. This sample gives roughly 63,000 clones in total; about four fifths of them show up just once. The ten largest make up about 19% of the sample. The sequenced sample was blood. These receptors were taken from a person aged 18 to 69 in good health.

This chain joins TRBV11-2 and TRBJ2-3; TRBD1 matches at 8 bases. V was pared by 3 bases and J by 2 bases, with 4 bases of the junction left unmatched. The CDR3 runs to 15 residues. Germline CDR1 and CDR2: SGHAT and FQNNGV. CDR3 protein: CASSFGQGPTDTQYF. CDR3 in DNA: TGTGCCAGCAGCTTCGGACAGGGCCCCACAGATACGCAGTATTTT.

This chain's CDR3 is CASSWDKPYYTDTQYF. DNA of the CDR3: TGTGCCAGCAGTTGGGACAAACCCTACTACACAGATACGCAGTATTTT. The V call is TRBV27, the J call TRBJ2-3; the D gene is possibly TRBD1 (6 bases). CDR1 MNHEY and CDR2 SMNVEV come from the germline V gene (reference sequence). Trimming stripped 4 bases from V and 2 bases from J, with 16 bases between. This CDR3 is built from 16 residues.

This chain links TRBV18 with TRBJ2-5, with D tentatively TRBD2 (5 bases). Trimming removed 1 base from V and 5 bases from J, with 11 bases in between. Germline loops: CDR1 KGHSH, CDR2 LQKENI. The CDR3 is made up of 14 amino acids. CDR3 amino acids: CASSPRLASETQYF. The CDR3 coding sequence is TGTGCCAGCTCACCACGGCTAGCTTCGGAGACCCAGTACTTC.

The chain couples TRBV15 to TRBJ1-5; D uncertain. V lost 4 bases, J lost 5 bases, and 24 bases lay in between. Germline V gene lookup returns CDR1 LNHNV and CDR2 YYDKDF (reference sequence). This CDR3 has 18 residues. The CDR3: CATSTSNRRQRLDQPQHF. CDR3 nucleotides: TGTGCCACCAGCACTTCGAACCGCCGGCAGCGGTTGGATCAGCCCCAGCATTTT.

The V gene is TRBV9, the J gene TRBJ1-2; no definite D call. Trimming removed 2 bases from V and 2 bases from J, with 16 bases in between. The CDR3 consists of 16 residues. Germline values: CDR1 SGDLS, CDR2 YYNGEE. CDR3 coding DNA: TGTGCCAGCAGCGTTGGAGGACTGACTGGAAACTATGGCTACACCTTC. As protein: CASSVGGLTGNYGYTF.

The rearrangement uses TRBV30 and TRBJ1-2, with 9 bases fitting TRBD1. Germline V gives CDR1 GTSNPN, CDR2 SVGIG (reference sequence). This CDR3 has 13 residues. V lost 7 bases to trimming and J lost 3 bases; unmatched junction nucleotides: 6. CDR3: CALGDRADYGYTF. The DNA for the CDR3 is TGTGCCTTGGGGGACAGGGCGGACTATGGCTACACCTTC. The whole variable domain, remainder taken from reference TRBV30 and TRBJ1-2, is SQTIHQWPATLVQPVGSPLSLECTVEGTSNPNLYWYRQAAGRGLQLLFYSVGIGQISSEVPQNLSASRPQDRQFILSSKKLLLSDSGFYLCALGDRADYGYTFGSGTRLTVV.

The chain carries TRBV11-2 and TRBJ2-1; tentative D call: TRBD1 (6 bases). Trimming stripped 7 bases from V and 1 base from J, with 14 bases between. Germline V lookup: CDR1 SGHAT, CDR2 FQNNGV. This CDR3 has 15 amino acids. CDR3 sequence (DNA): TGTGCCAGCACTTCACAGGGCGGATCCTACAATGAGCAGTTCTTC. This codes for CASTSQGGSYNEQFF.

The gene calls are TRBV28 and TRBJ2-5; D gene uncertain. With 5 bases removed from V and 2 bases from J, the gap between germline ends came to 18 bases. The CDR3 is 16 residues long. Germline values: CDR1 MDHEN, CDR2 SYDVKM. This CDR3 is CASSPFDRLGQETQYF. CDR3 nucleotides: TGTGCCAGCAGTCCTTTTGACCGCCTCGGTCAAGAGACCCAGTACTTC.

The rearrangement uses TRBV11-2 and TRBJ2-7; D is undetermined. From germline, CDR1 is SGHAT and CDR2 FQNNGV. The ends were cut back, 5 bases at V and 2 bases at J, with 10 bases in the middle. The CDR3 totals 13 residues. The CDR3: CASSPSEAYEQYF. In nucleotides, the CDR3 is TGTGCCAGCAGCCCAAGTGAGGCCTACGAGCAGTACTTC.

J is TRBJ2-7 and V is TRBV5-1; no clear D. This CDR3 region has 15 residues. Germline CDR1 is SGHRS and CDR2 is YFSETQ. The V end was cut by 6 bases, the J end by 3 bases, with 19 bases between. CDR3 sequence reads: CASKLALGVHYEQYV. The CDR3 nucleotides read TGCGCCAGCAAGCTCGCCTTAGGAGTCCACTACGAGCAGTACGTC.

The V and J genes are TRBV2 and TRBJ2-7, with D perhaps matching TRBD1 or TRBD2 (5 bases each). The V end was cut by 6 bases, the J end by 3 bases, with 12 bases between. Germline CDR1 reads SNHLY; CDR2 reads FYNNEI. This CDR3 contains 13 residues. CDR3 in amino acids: CASSNGTHYEQYF. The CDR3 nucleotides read TGTGCCAGCAGCAACGGGACCCACTACGAGCAGTACTTC. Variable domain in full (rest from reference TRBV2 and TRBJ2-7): EPEVTQTPSHQVTQMGQEVILRCVPISNHLYFYWYRQILGQKVEFLVSFYNNEISEKSEIFDDQFSVERPDGSNFTLKIRSTKLEDSAMYFCASSNGTHYEQYFGPGTRLTVT.